This entry describes one T cell receptor beta chain. No antigen is known for it. V lost 5 bases, J lost 11 bases, and 15 bases lay in between. Germline V gene lookup returns CDR1 MNHEY and CDR2 SMNVEV (reference sequence). This CDR3 has 12 amino acids. This sample stems from a study of blood T cells in healthy people across ages. Extractions gave at least 5.5 micrograms of total RNA per sample. The use of a sample-barcoded 5' primer and a J-beta primer mix characterized a second PCR of about 7 to 12 cycles. Per sample, CDR3-containing paired-end reads numbered at least 2.5 million. TCRdb analysed the 5' RACE reads with MiXCR anew, one entry per CDR3 protein. The repertoire consists of 1 million or so distinct CDR3 sequences, with less than 50% occurring once and the leading ten covering about 19%. Study outcomes and limitations: Aged donors had fewer naive CD4+ cells and lower diversity than long-lived donors.

The source material was blood. The chain has TRBV27 and TRBJ1-1, with a tentative D call TRBD1 (6 bases). This receptor was identified in an older woman in good health. The DNA for the CDR3 is TGTGCCAGCAGTGAGGGGGGGAGTCAGGCTTTCTTT. Its protein is CASSEGGSQAFF.